The sequence of this T cell receptor beta chain was determined in a study of T-cell memory formation after mild COVID-19 (dated by TCRdb to the early 2020s). With regard to the full study: TCR sequence clusters from the two donors were largely donor specific. In two donors, T-cell clones that expanded and contracted after mild COVID-19 were followed by sequencing TCRalpha and TCRbeta repertoires longitudinally. Two young, previously healthy adult volunteers, one female and one male, were included in the cohort. Broader findings and caveats from the paper: The detection of some responding clones in pre-infection memory suggests that pre-existing cross-reactive memory T cells joined the SARS-CoV-2 response. Whether the second-wave clones peaking on day 37 were SARS-CoV-2 specific was not confirmed. Contracting CD4+ clones were located mainly in the CM and EM memory subsets, whereas CD8+ clones were found to be enriched in EMRA. Clones contracting from day 15 to 85 had balanced CD4/CD8 phenotypes, while a second wave expanding from day 15 to 37 was biased towards CD4+. Only a couple of mild cases were covered by the study, and larger cohorts that include severe cases with pre-infection samples were considered necessary.

This clonotype was found a few times. The antigen it recognizes is unknown. Base qualities are not at hand, and no much larger clone is one base apart. The sample was run on an Illumina NovaSeq 6000. TCRalpha and TCRbeta cDNA libraries were built by 5'RACE with constant-segment primers, adding sample barcodes and unique molecular identifiers. RNA was extracted from every sample with Trizol reagent. Library amplification was performed in two PCR steps, and a second sample barcode and Illumina TruSeq adapters were introduced in the second step. The libraries were sequenced on an Illumina NovaSeq using 2 x 150 bp paired-end reads. In the original analysis: Demultiplexing of reads and collapsing into UMI-guided consensus sequences were performed with migec v1.2.7. With mixcr v2.1.11, UMI consensuses were aligned to TRA and TRB V and J templates and assembled into clonotypes. A clonotype was counted as expanded or contracted only if both edgeR and NoisET called the change significant, with noise models trained on biological replicates. For edgeR calls, the cutoffs were a false discovery rate-adjusted p below 0.01 and a log2 fold-change threshold of 1. PCA with hierarchical clustering of max-normalized trajectories of the 1000 most abundant clonotypes was used as exploratory dynamics analysis. Each responding clone was given a CD4 or CD8 phenotype based on the CD4+ and CD8+ repertoires, which had been sequenced separately. The raw public reads went through TCRdb reprocessing: fastp at Q25, MiXCR clone calling, in-frame beta chains kept. Identical CDR3 proteins give one entry, which carries the most common genes and DNA. V and J calls and clone size were set by TCRdb, not the authors. For this sample the table gives 350,000 to 500,000 distinct CDR3 sequences, of which 15% to 20% were detected only once. The ten top clones hold 20% to 25% of the sample.

Ficoll-Paque density gradient centrifugation was the method used to isolate PBMCs. Sequenced material: PBMCs or a T cell subset sorted from them (not recorded which). The origin of this receptor is a man younger than 35 who had mild COVID-19 (a few samples of this study predate the infection). The sample titles of this study are shuffled in the database, so cell type and time point are left out; the donor was told from shared clones.

The encoded CDR3 is CASSLSGETDTQYF. The nucleotides are TGTGCCAGCAGCCTTAGCGGGGAAACAGATACGCAGTATTTT. Rearrangement joined TRBV6-4 to TRBJ2-3; 8 bases in the middle match TRBD2. Including cysteine and phenylalanine, the CDR3 has 14 amino acids. Kept here is only the CDR3 DNA, which spans 42 bases and is read in frame from base 1. Unmatched junction bases come to 5, with V trimmed by 6 bases and J by 3 bases. The germline V gene yields MRHNA for CDR1 and SNTAGT for CDR2.